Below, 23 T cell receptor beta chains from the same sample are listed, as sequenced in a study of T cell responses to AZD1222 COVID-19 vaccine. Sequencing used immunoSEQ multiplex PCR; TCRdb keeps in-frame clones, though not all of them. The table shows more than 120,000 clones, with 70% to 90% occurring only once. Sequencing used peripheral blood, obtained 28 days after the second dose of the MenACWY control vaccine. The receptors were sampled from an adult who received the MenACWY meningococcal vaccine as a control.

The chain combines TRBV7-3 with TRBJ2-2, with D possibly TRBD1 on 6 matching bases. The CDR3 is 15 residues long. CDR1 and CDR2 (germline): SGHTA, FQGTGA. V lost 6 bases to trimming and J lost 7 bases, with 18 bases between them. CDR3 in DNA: TGTGCCAGCAGTCAACAGGGCCCCTTGGTCGGGGAGCTGTTTTTT. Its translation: CASSQQGPLVGELFF.

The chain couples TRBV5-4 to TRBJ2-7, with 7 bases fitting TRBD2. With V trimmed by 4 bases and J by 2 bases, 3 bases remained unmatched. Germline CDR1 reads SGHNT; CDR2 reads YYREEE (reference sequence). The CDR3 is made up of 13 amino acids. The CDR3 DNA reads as TGTGCCAGCAGCATTGGGACTACCTACGAGCAGTACTTC. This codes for CASSIGTTYEQYF.

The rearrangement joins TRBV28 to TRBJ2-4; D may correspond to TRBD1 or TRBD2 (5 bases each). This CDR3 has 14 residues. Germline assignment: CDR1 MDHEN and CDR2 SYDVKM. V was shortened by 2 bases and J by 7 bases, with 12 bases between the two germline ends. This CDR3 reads CASSLLSGSNIQYF. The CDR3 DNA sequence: TGTGCCAGCAGTTTACTCTCAGGGAGCAACATTCAGTACTTC.

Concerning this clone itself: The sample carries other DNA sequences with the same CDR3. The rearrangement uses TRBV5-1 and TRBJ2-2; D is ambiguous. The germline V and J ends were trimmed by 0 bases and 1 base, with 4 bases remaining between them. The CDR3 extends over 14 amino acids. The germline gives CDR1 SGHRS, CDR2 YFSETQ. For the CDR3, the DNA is TGCGCCAGCAGCTTGGAAGGGAACACCGGGGAGCTGTTTTTT. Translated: CASSLEGNTGELFF.

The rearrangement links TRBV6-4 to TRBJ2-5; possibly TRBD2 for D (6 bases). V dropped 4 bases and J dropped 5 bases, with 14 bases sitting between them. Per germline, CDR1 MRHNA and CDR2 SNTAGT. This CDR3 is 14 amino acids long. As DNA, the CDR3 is TGTGCCAGCAGTGTCCAGCCGGGGGTCGAGACCCAGTACTTC. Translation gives CASSVQPGVETQYF.

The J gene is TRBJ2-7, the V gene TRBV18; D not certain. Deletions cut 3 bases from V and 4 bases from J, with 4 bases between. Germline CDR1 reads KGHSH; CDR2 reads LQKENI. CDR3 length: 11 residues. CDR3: CASSPNYEQYF. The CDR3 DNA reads TGTGCCAGCTCACCGAATTACGAGCAGTACTTC.

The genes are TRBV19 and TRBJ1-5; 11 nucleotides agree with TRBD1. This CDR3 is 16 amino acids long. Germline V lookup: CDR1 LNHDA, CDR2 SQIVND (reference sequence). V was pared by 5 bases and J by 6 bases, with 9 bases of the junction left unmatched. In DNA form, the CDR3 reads TGTGCCAGTAGTCTCACCGGGACAGGGGGAGGTCAGCCCCAGCATTTT. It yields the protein CASSLTGTGGGQPQHF.

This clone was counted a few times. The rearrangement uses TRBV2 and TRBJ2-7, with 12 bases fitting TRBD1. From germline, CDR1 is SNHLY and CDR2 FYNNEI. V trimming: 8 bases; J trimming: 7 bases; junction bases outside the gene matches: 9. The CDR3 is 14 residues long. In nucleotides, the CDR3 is TGTGCCAGCGGCTCGGGACAGGGGGCGAGTGAGCAGTACTTC. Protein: CASGSGQGASEQYF.

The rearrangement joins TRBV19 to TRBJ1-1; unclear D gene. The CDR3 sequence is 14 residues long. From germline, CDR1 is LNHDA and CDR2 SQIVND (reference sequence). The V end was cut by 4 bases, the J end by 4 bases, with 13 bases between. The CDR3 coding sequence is TGTGCCAGTAGTAAGGCTCGGGGAGGCACTGAAGCTTTCTTT. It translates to CASSKARGGTEAFF.

The CDR3 region is CASSQVVLAGGTLAKNIQYF. The CDR3 DNA sequence: TGTGCCAGCAGCCAAGTTGTACTAGCGGGGGGAACACTAGCCAAAAACATTCAGTACTTC. The genes are TRBV4-2 and TRBJ2-4; 12 bases are a match to TRBD2. The CDR3 is 20 amino acids. V trimming: 1 base; J trimming: 0 bases; junction bases outside the gene matches: 10. The germline V gene encodes CDR1 LGHNA and CDR2 YNFKEQ.

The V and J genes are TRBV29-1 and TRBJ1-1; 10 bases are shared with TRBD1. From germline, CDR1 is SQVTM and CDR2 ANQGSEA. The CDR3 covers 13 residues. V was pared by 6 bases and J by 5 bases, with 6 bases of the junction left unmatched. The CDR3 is CSVRQGAGTEAFF. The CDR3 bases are TGCAGCGTCCGACAGGGGGCTGGAACTGAAGCTTTCTTT. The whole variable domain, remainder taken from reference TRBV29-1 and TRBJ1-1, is SAVISQKPSRDICQRGTSLTIQCQVDSQVTMMFWYRQQPGQSLTLIATANQGSEATYESGFVIDKFPISRPNLTFSTLTVSNMSPEDSSIYLCSVRQGAGTEAFFGQGTRLTVV.

The CDR3 DNA reads TGTGCCAGCAGTTCTCGGACAGGGGGGGAGCTGTTTTTT. This codes for CASSSRTGGELFF. The chain carries TRBV28 and TRBJ2-2, with 8 nucleotides matching TRBD1. The germline V gene has CDR1 MDHEN and CDR2 SYDVKM. CDR3 length equals 13 residues. With 4 bases clipped from V and 8 bases from J, the junction kept 3 bases outside the gene matches.

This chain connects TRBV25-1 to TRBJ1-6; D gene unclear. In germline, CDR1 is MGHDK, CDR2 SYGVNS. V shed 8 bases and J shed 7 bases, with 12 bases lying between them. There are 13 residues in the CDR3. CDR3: CASSFGVNSPLHF. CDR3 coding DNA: TGTGCCAGCTCGTTCGGGGTAAATTCACCCCTCCACTTT.

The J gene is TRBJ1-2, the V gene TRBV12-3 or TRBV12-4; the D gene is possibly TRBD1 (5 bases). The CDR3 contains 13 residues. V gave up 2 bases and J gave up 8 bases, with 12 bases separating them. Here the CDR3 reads CASSLKLRGGYTF. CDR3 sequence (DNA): TGTGCCAGCAGTTTAAAGCTCCGGGGCGGCTACACCTTC.

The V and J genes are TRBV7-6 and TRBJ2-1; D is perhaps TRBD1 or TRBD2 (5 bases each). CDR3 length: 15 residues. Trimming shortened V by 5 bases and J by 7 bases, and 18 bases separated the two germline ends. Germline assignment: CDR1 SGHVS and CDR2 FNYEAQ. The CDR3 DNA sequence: TGTGCCAGCAGCCGGGACCAATCTGCTTGGAATGAGCAGTTCTTC. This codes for CASSRDQSAWNEQFF.

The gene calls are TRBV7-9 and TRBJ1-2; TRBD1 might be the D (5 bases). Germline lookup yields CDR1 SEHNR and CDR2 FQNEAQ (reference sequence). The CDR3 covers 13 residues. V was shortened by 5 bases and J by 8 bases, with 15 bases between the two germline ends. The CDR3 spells CASSRDYARGYTF. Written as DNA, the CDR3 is TGTGCCAGCAGCCGGGACTATGCCCGCGGCTACACCTTC.

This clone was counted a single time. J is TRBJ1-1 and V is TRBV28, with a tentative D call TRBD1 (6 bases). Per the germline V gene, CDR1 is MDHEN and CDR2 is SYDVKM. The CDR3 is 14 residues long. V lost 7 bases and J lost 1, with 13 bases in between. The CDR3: CASTPGGPNTEAFF. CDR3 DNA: TGTGCCAGCACCCCGGGGGGGCCGAACACTGAAGCTTTCTTT.

The CDR3 bases are TGTGCCAGCAGCTTACGGATCGAACGAAACCAGTACTTC. Its translation is CASSLRIERNQYF. This chain joins TRBV7-2 and TRBJ2-5, with D unresolved. Germline V gene data show CDR1 as SGHTA and CDR2 as FQGNSA. The ends were cut back, 2 bases at V and 10 bases at J, with 14 bases in the middle. The CDR3 has 13 amino acids.

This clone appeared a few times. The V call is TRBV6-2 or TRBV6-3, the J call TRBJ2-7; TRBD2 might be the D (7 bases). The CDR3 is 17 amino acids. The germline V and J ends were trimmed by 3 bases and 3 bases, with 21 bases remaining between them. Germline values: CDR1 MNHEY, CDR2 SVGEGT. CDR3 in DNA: TGTGCCAGCAGTTATGTGTCGGGGGGCTTGGGAATCTACGAGCAGTACTTC. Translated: CASSYVSGGLGIYEQYF.

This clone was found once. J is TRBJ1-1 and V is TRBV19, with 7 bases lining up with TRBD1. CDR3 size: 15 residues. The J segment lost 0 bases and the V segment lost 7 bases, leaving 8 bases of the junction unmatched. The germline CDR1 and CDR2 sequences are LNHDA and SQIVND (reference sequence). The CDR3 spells CASTQRGGLNTEAFF. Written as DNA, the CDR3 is TGTGCCAGTACCCAGAGAGGGGGCTTGAACACTGAAGCTTTCTTT.

The DNA of the CDR3 is TGTGCCAGCAGCGTAATGAGGGGTAGCTACACCTTC. Translation gives CASSVMRGSYTF. The chain joins TRBV9 to TRBJ1-2; tentatively, D is TRBD1 (5 bases). CDR1 and CDR2 (germline): SGDLS, YYNGEE. V gave up 1 base and J gave up 9 bases, with 10 bases separating them. The CDR3 extends over 12 amino acids.

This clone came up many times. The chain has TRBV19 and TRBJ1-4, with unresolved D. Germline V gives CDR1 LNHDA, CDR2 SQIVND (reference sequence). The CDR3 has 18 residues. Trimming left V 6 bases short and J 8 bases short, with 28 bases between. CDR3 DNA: TGTGCCAGTAGCCTACATCGTGTATTGGGCGGATCCGGGGAAAAACTGTTTTTT. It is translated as CASSLHRVLGGSGEKLFF.

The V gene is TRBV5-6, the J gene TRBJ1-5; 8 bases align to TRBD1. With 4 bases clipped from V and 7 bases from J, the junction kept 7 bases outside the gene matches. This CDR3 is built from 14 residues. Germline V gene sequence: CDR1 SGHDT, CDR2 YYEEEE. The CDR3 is CASSRRGLGQPQHF. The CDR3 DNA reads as TGTGCCAGCAGCCGCAGGGGGCTAGGACAGCCCCAGCATTTT.